These 5 T cell receptor beta chains were sequenced from one sample in a study of blood T cells in healthy people across ages. A second PCR, run for roughly 7 to 11 cycles, used a sample-barcoded 5' primer plus a J-beta primer mix. MiXCR, applied by TCRdb to the 5' RACE reads, yields one record per CDR3 protein. Of some 1.1 million distinct CDR3 sequences in the sample, roughly two fifths were seen once. Source material: blood. Receptor source: a man younger than 30 in good health.

The genes are TRBV20-1 and TRBJ2-3, with TRBD2 matching 12 bases. J was trimmed by 5 bases and V by 6 bases; bases with no gene match: 9. Germline loops: CDR1 DFQATT, CDR2 SNEGSKA (reference sequence). CDR3 length equals 15 residues. The CDR3 region is CSAFLAGGLEDTQYF. The CDR3 coding sequence is TGCAGTGCGTTTCTAGCGGGGGGGTTGGAAGATACGCAGTATTTT.

This clonotype has just a few counts. The chain uses TRBV7-3 and TRBJ2-3; TRBD2 agrees at 10 bases. The CDR3 consists of 18 residues. Looked up from germline, CDR1 is SGHTA and CDR2 is FQGTGA. The trim removed 1 base at V and 2 bases at J, leaving 9 bases unmatched. CDR3 sequence reads: CASSLRYTGTSVTDTQYF. The CDR3 DNA follows: TGTGCCAGCAGCTTAAGGTACACCGGGACTAGCGTCACAGATACGCAGTATTTT. The variable domain in full, with the rest retrieved from reference TRBV7-3 and TRBJ2-3, is GAGVSQTPSNKVTEKGKYVELRCDPISGHTALYWYRQSLGQGPEFLIYFQGTGAADDSGLPNDRFFAVRPEGSVSTLKIQRTERGDSAVYLCASSLRYTGTSVTDTQYFGPGTRLTVL.

This clonotype has a handful of counts. This chain uses TRBV21-1 with TRBJ2-7. TRBV21-1 is described as a pseudogene. The CDR3 totals 17 residues. Written as DNA, the CDR3 is TGTGCCAGCAGCAAATCGCAGGTTGCAGGTTCGTGGTACGAGCAGTACTTC. The encoded protein is CASSKSQVAGSWYEQYF.

V gene TRBV4-3 combines with J gene TRBJ2-3; perhaps TRBD1 as D (5 bases). CDR3 length: 18 residues. In germline, CDR1 is LGHNA, CDR2 YSLEER. Trimming removed 2 bases at V and 6 bases at J, with 24 bases between. The CDR3 coding sequence is TGCGCCAGCAGCCAAAGCCCCATGTTCCAGGGATCCACGGATACGCAGTATTTT. The encoded protein is CASSQSPMFQGSTDTQYF.

The gene calls are TRBV4-3 and TRBJ2-2; D may be TRBD2 (6 bases). V lost 0 bases and J 5 bases, leaving 13 bases between the germline ends. In germline, CDR1 is LGHNA, CDR2 YSLEER. The CDR3 contains 16 residues. The CDR3 sequence: CASSQDLLGGTGELFF. The CDR3 region has the DNA TGCGCCAGCAGCCAAGATCTCCTCGGAGGGACCGGGGAGCTGTTTTTT.